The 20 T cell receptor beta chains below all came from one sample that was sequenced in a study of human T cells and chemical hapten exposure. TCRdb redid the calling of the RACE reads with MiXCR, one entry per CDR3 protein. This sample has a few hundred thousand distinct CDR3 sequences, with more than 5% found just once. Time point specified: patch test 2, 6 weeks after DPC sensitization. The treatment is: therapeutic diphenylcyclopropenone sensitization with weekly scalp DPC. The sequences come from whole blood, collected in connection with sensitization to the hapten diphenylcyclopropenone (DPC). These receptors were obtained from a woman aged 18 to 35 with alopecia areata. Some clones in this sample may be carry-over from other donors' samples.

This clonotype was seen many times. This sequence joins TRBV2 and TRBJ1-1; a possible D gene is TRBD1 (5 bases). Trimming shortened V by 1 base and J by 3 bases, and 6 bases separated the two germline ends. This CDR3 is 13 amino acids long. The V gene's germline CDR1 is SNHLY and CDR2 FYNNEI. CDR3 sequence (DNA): TGTGCCAGCAGTGAAGGGGGACACACTGAAGCTTTCTTT. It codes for CASSEGGHTEAFF.

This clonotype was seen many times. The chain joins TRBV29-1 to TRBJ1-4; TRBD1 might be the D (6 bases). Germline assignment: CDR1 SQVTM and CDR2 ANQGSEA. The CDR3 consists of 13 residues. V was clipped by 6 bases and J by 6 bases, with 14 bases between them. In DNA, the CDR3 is TGCAGCGTCCTAAGACAGGAAGATGAAAAACTGTTTTTT. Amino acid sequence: CSVLRQEDEKLFF.

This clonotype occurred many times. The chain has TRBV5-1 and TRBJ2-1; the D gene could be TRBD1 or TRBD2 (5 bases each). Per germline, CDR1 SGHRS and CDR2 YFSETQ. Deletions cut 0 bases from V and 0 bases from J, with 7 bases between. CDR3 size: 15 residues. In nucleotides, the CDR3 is TGCGCCAGCAGCTTGGGGGGGAGCTCCTACAATGAGCAGTTCTTC. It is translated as CASSLGGSSYNEQFF.

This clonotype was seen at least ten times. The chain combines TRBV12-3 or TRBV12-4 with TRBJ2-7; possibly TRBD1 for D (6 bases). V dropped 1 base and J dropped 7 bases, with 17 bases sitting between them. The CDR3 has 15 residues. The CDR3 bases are TGTGCCAGCAGTTTAGGGACAGTGGTCCTATCAGAGCAGTACTTC. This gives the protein CASSLGTVVLSEQYF.

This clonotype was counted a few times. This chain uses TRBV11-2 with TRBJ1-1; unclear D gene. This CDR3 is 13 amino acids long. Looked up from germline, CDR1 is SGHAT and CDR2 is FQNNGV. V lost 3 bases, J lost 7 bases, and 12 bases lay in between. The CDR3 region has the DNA TGTGCCAGCAGCTTGGCCGCCACCGGTGAAGCTTTCTTT. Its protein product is CASSLAATGEAFF. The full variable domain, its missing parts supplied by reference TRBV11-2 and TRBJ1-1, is EAGVAQSPRYKIIEKRQSVAFWCNPISGHATLYWYQQILGQGPKLLIQFQNNGVVDDSQLPKDRFSAERLKGVDSTLKIQPAKLEDSAVYLCASSLAATGEAFFGQGTRLTVV.

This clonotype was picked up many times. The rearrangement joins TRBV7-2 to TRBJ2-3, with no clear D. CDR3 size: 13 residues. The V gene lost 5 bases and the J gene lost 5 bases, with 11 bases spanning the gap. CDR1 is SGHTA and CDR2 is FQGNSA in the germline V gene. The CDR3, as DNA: TGTGCCAGCAGCCAAAACTTGAAAGATACGCAGTATTTT. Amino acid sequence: CASSQNLKDTQYF.

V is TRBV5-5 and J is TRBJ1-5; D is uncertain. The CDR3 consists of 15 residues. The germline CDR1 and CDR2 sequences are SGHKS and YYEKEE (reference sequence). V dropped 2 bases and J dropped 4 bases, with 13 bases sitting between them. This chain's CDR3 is CASSFSWQINQPQHF. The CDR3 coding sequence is TGTGCCAGCAGCTTTTCGTGGCAGATAAATCAGCCCCAGCATTTT.

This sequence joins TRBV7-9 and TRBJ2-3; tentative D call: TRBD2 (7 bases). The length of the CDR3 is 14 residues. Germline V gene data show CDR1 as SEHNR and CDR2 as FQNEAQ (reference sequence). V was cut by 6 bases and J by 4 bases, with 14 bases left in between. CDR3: CASRIGGGPDTQYF. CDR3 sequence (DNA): TGTGCCAGCAGGATCGGCGGGGGCCCAGATACGCAGTATTTT. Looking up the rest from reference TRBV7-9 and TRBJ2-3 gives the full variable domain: DTGVSQNPRHKITKRGQNVTFRCDPISEHNRLYWYRQTLGQGPEFLTYFQNEAQLEKSRLLSDRFSAERPKGSFSTLEIQRTEQGDSAMYLCASRIGGGPDTQYFGPGTRLTVL.

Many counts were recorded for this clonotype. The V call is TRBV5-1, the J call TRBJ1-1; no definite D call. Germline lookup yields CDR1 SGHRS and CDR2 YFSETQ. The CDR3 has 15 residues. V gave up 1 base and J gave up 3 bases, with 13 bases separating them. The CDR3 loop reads CASSLSGFGDTEAFF. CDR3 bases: TGCGCCAGCAGCTTGTCTGGATTCGGGGACACTGAAGCTTTCTTT.

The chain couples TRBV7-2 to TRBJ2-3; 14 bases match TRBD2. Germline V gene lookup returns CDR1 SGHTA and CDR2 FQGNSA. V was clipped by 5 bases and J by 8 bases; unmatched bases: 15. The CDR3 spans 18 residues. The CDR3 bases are TGTGCCAGCAGCGTATTCTTGACTAGCGGGGGGGCCGTCGGTACGCAGTATTTT. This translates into CASSVFLTSGGAVGTQYF.

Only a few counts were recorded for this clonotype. The CDR3 nucleotides are TGCAGTGCTAGAGATCCAGAAGTCTACGAGCAGTACTTC. Its protein is CSARDPEVYEQYF. The chain has TRBV20-1 and TRBJ2-7; D unclear. CDR3 length: 13 amino acids. CDR1 is DFQATT and CDR2 is SNEGSKA in the germline V gene (reference sequence). Trimming pared 0 bases from V and 3 bases from J, leaving 9 bases between.

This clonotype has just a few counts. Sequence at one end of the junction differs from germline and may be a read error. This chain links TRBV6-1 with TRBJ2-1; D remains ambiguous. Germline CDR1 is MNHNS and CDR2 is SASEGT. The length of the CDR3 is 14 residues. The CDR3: CATRASNLYSEQFF. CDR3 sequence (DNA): TGTGCCACTAGGGCCAGCAATCTATACAGTGAGCAGTTCTTC.

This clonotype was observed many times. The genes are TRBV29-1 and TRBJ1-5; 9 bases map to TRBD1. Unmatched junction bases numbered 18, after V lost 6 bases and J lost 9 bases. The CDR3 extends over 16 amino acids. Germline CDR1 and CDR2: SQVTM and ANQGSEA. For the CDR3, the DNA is TGCAGCGTCACAGGGGAGGGACAGGGCCTAGGGGGGCCCCAGCATTTT. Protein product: CSVTGEGQGLGGPQHF.

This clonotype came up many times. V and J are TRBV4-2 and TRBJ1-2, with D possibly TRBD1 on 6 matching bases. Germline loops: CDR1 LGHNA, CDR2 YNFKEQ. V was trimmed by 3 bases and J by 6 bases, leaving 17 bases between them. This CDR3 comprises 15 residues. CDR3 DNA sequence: TGTGCCAGCAGCCAGGGAAGTGGACAGATTCATGGCTACACCTTC. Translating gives CASSQGSGQIHGYTF.

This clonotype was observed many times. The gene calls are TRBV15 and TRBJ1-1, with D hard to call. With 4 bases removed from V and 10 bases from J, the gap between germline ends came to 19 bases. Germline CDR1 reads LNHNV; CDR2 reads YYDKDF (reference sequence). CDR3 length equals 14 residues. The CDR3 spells CATSKASEGAVAFF. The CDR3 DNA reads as TGTGCCACCAGCAAAGCCTCCGAAGGCGCGGTAGCTTTCTTT.

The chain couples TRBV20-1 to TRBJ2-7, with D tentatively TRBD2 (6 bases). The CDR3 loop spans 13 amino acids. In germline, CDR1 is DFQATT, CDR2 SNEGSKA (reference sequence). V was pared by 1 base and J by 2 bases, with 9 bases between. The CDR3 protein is CSARAAGTYEQYF. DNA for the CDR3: TGCAGTGCTAGAGCGGCGGGAACCTACGAGCAGTACTTC.

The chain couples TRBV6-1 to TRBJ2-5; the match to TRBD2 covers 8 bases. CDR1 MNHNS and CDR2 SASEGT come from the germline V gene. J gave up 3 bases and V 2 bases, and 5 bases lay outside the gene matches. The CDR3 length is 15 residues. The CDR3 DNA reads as TGTGCCAGCAGTGAACAACGGGGGGGCGAAGAGACCCAGTACTTC. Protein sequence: CASSEQRGGEETQYF.

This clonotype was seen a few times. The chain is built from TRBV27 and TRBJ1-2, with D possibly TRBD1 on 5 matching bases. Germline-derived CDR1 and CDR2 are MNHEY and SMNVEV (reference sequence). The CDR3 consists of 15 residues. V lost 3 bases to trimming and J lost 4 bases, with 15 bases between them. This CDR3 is CASSLGRRAVYGYTF. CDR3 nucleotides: TGTGCCAGCAGTTTGGGTCGCAGGGCGGTCTATGGCTACACCTTC.

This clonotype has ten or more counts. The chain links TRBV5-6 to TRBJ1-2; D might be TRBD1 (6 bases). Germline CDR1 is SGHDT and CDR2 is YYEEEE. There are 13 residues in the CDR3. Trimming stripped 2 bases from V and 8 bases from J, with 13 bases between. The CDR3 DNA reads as TGTGCCAGCAGCTTCACAGGGTACGGGGGCTACACCTTC. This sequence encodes CASSFTGYGGYTF.

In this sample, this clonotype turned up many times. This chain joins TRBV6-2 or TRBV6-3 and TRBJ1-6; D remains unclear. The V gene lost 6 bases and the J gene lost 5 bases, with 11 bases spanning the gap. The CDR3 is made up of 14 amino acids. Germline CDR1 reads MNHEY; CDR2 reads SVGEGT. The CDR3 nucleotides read TGTGCCAGCAGACAAGACCTCAATAATTCACCCCTCCACTTT. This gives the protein CASRQDLNNSPLHF.